The 2 T cell receptor beta chains given below trace back to one sample, sequenced in a study of neurological immune-mediated disorders (dated by TCRdb to the late 2010s). Library generation was performed with 5' RACE. The sequencer listed for this sample is Illumina HiSeq 2500. The public reads were run again by TCRdb, first through fastp at Q25 and then through MiXCR, and only productive beta chains were kept. Rows with one shared CDR3 protein collapse into an entry with the most common genes and DNA. Recorded for this sample are about 32,000 distinct CDR3 sequences; roughly 3.8% of them occurred a single time. More than 2% of the sample comes from the top ten. The specimen was PBMCs. The receptor set was obtained from a young man with multiple sclerosis.

This sequence joins TRBV7-2 and TRBJ1-1, with 9 bases identical to TRBD1. V shed 5 bases, J shed 10 bases, and the junction held 8 bases outside the gene matches. Germline CDR1 and CDR2: SGHTA and FQGNSA. This CDR3 spans 13 amino acids. The CDR3 DNA reads as TGTGCCAGCAGCAGTGGACAGGGGTTGAGAGCTTTCTTT. This encodes CASSSGQGLRAFF. Variable domain in full (rest from reference TRBV7-2 and TRBJ1-1): GAGVSQSPSNKVTEKGKDVELRCDPISGHTALYWYRQSLGQGLEFLIYFQGNSAPDKSGLPSDRFSAERTGGSVSTLTIQRTQQEDSAVYLCASSSGQGLRAFFGQGTRLTVV.

The rearrangement joins TRBV20-1 to TRBJ2-7; the D is unclear. The CDR3 spans 12 residues. CDR1 and CDR2 (germline): DFQATT, SNEGSKA (reference sequence). Trimming took 3 bases from V and 6 from J, leaving 12 bases between them. The CDR3 coding sequence is TGCAGTGCTAGTCCCGGGCGAGTCGAGCAGTACTTC. Encoded protein: CSASPGRVEQYF.